These 9 T cell receptor beta chains came from one sample sequenced in a study of regulatory T cells in long-lasting Graves disease. CDR3-region Arm-PCR and iRepertoire HTBI primers produced the TCR beta libraries. Each CDR3 protein is one row after TCRdb ran MiXCR on the multiplex PCR reads. The sample includes around 340,000 distinct CDR3 sequences, around 20% of them seen just once. Time point denoted: persistent/refractory GD, antithyroid drugs over 5 years with positive TRAb. The TCR library was prepared using RNA isolated from PBMCs. This specimen consisted of peripheral blood mononuclear cells (PBMCs), obtained when the disease was refractory, from a patient treated with antithyroid drugs. The receptors were gathered from a female donor with Graves disease.

Comment on this clonotype: This likely traces to a read error, being one base from a far larger clone. The chain recombines TRBV28 with TRBJ2-1; 8 bases are a match to TRBD1. V shed 5 bases and J 10 bases; nucleotides not matched to a gene: 10. Germline V gene sequence: CDR1 MDHEN, CDR2 SYDVKM. The CDR3 runs to 14 residues. CDR3: CASSQDRARNEQFF. The CDR3 nucleotides read TGTGCCAGCAGTCAGGACAGGGCTAGAAACGAGCAGTTCTTC. Complete variable domain (other parts from reference TRBV28 and TRBJ2-1): DVKVTQSSRYLVKRTGEKVFLECVQDMDHENMFWYRQDPGLGLRLIYFSYDVKMKEKGDIPEGYSVSREKKERFSLILESASTNQTSMYLCASSQDRARNEQFFGPGTRLTVL.

CDR3 nucleotides: TGTGCCAGCAGCGTACACCTCCGGGACAAATTCGACGAGCAGTACTTC. Translating it yields CASSVHLRDKFDEQYF. This sequence joins TRBV9 and TRBJ2-7; TRBD1 might be the D (6 bases). The CDR3 is 16 residues long. Germline V gene sequence: CDR1 SGDLS, CDR2 YYNGEE. V was clipped by 1 base and J by 5 bases, with 19 bases between them. The variable domain in full, completed from reference TRBV9 and TRBJ2-7, reads DSGVTQTPKHLITATGQRVTLRCSPRSGDLSVYWYQQSLDQGLQFLIQYYNGEERAKGNILERFSAQQFPDLHSELNLSSLELGDSALYFCASSVHLRDKFDEQYFGPGTRLTVT.

This clonotype has at least ten counts. V and J are TRBV28 and TRBJ2-7, with D perhaps assigned TRBD1 or TRBD2 (5 bases each). Germline V gives CDR1 MDHEN, CDR2 SYDVKM. CDR3 size: 11 residues. Trimming took off 8 bases at V and 4 bases at J, with 9 bases between the two ends. CDR3 in DNA: TGTGCCAGCTTGAGGGGTTACGAGCAGTACTTC. Its translation is CASLRGYEQYF.

The CDR3 nucleotides read TGCGCCAGCAGCCCATGGACAGGCCTCTACACTGAAGCTTTCTTT. This translates into CASSPWTGLYTEAFF. The chain has TRBV5-1 and TRBJ1-1; 7 bases align to TRBD1. The CDR3 is 15 residues long. V dropped 4 bases and J dropped 3; count of bases not matched to a gene: 9. From germline, CDR1 is SGHRS and CDR2 YFSETQ.

The chain has TRBV12-3 or TRBV12-4 and TRBJ2-3; D tentatively reads TRBD1 or TRBD2 (5 bases each). CDR3 length equals 15 residues. With 3 bases removed from V and 4 bases from J, the gap between germline ends came to 14 bases. The CDR3 region is CASSLDGGLADTQYF. In DNA form, the CDR3 reads TGTGCCAGCAGTTTGGATGGGGGTTTGGCAGATACGCAGTATTTT.

Remarks on this clonotype: A much larger clone is a single base away; this may be a read error. This chain joins TRBV12-5 and TRBJ2-7; no clear D gene. Looked up from germline, CDR1 is LGHNT and CDR2 is FRNRAP. V lost 10 bases and J 2 bases, leaving 21 bases between the germline ends. The length of the CDR3 is 15 residues. The CDR3 sequence is CAKLPLAPVPYEQYF. The CDR3 DNA sequence: TGTGCTAAATTACCGCTGGCGCCAGTCCCCTACGAGCAGTACTTC.

This rearrangement joins TRBV14 to TRBJ2-7; 7 bases align to TRBD1. This CDR3 is built from 13 residues. The ends lost 4 bases at V and 6 bases at J; junction bases unmatched: 6. Germline CDR1 SGHDN, CDR2 FVKESK. The CDR3: CASSRFDRAEQYF. In DNA, the CDR3 is TGTGCCAGCAGCCGCTTCGACAGGGCCGAGCAGTACTTC. Drawing the rest from reference TRBV14 and TRBJ2-7, the complete variable domain is EAGVTQFPSHSVIEKGQTVTLRCDPISGHDNLYWYRRVMGKEIKFLLHFVKESKQDESGMPNNRFLAERTGGTYSTLKVQPAELEDSGVYFCASSRFDRAEQYFGPGTRLTVT.

V gene TRBV5-4 combines with J gene TRBJ2-2; 12 positions match TRBD2. The CDR3 is 21 residues long. Germline lookup yields CDR1 SGHNT and CDR2 YYREEE (reference sequence). The trim removed 4 bases at V and 7 bases at J, leaving 23 bases unmatched. The CDR3 sequence is CASSPNAGGTGLAGMGGELFF. Written as DNA, the CDR3 is TGTGCCAGCAGCCCAAACGCAGGGGGAACGGGACTAGCGGGCATGGGCGGGGAGCTGTTTTTT. Looking up the rest from reference TRBV5-4 and TRBJ2-2 gives the full variable domain: ETGVTQSPTHLIKTRGQQVTLRCSSQSGHNTVSWYQQALGQGPQFIFQYYREEENGRGNFPPRFSGLQFPNYSSELNVNALELDDSALYLCASSPNAGGTGLAGMGGELFFGEGSRLTVL.

A few counts support this clonotype. The chain couples TRBV4-3 to TRBJ1-1; D not resolved. The germline CDR1 and CDR2 sequences are LGHNA and YSLEER. The CDR3 is 15 amino acids. V lost 1 base to trimming and J lost 1 base, with 10 bases between them. The CDR3 DNA reads TGCGCCAGCAGCCAAGCCGCGACGGGGAACACTGAAGCTTTCTTT. Translation: CASSQAATGNTEAFF.